Listed below are T cell receptor beta chains from one sample, sequenced in a study of blood T cell repertoires in COVID-19. The assay was immunoSEQ multiplex PCR, and TCRdb's table has in-frame clones only and misses some. This sample yields over 200,000 clones, of which 75% to 90% are seen a single time; around 2% belongs to the top ten. Specimen: PBMCs or T cells enriched from blood (not recorded which). These receptors were obtained from a woman in her forties or fifties who had recovered from COVID-19. The conserved cysteine and the conserved F or W are not part of the CDR3 here. The order of the fields is V gene, J gene, CDR3 protein.

v_call: TRBV5-6
j_call: TRBJ1-5
cdr3_aa: ASSSMGQGWHQPQH

v_call: TRBV18
j_call: TRBJ1-1
cdr3_aa: ASSPDRLNTEAF

v_call: TRBV5-5
j_call: TRBJ2-1
cdr3_aa: ASSLYEGGEQF

v_call: TRBV28
j_call: TRBJ2-5
cdr3_aa: ASSLSSRQGSGETQY

v_call: TRBV25-1
j_call: TRBJ2-1
cdr3_aa: ASSEYGTRRDNEQF

v_call: TRBV11-2
j_call: TRBJ1-6
cdr3_aa: ASRGLTGRNSPLH

v_call: TRBV27
j_call: TRBJ2-1
cdr3_aa: ASRLSWTSGNEQF

v_call: TRBV6-5
j_call: TRBJ2-3
cdr3_aa: ASSLTGGKPDTQY

v_call: TRBV7-2
j_call: TRBJ2-7
cdr3_aa: ASTLYYEQY

v_call: TRBV11-2
j_call: TRBJ2-7
cdr3_aa: ASSPSTGNHEQY

v_call: TRBV11-2
j_call: TRBJ2-7
cdr3_aa: ASSPRTAYSYEQY

v_call: TRBV7-2
j_call: TRBJ2-2
cdr3_aa: ASSTQGGSHGELF

v_call: TRBV7-3
j_call: TRBJ2-1
cdr3_aa: ASSLRGASGKSRSSYNEQF

v_call: TRBV7-2
j_call: TRBJ1-1
cdr3_aa: ASSPTGVNTEAF

v_call: TRBV5-4
j_call: TRBJ2-5
cdr3_aa: ASSLVGQETQY

v_call: TRBV3-1/TRBV3-2
j_call: TRBJ1-1
cdr3_aa: ASSQERRAF

v_call: TRBV27
j_call: TRBJ1-2
cdr3_aa: ASSLTANYGYT

v_call: TRBV3-1/TRBV3-2
j_call: TRBJ1-1
cdr3_aa: ASSQYLGGTEAF

v_call: TRBV5-5
j_call: TRBJ1-2
cdr3_aa: ASSVGTSYGYT

v_call: TRBV23-1
j_call: TRBJ2-2
cdr3_aa: ASSHPGGSGELF

v_call: TRBV4-2
j_call: TRBJ1-5
cdr3_aa: ASSQESTAGQPQH